Listed below are T cell receptor beta chains from one sample, sequenced in a study of blood T cells in healthy people across ages. TCRdb reprocessed the 5' RACE reads with MiXCR, giving one entry per CDR3 protein. The profile covers roughly 1,300,000 distinct CDR3 sequences, with approximately 59% appearing a single time and 6.5% to 8.5% taken by the ten largest. The sample was blood. Receptors originate from a man aged 18 to 29 in good health. Both conserved end residues are part of each CDR3. The D gene is left open where the match is weak. Size values are once, few and many counts, or a class for expanded clones, and some rows have none.

size | J | V | D | DNA | CDR3
NA | TRBJ1-1 | TRBV7-9 | NA | TGTGCCAGCAGCTTGACTACTGCTGCCTGGACAGAATTTGGACTAGCTTTCTTT | CASSLTTAAWTEFGLAFF
NA | TRBJ2-7 | TRBV20-1 | NA | TGCAGTGCTTCTCCGAGTGCTGAGCAGTACTTC | CSASPSAEQYF
NA | TRBJ1-4 | TRBV28 | NA | TGTGCCAGCAGACAGATGGCAACTAATGAAAAACTGTTTTTT | CASRQMATNEKLFF
NA | TRBJ2-1 | TRBV7-9 | NA | TGTGCCAGCAGCTTAGCGGGTCGAGATGGGGATGAGCAGTTCTTC | CASSLAGRDGDEQFF
NA | TRBJ2-5 | TRBV2 | NA | TGTGCCAGCAGTGCCCCCGGGGGAATACAAGAGACCCAGTACTTC | CASSAPGGIQETQYF
NA | TRBJ2-7 | TRBV6-2/TRBV6-3 | TRBD1 | TGTGCCAGCAGTTCGTCCGTGGCGGGACAGGGTGTCTACGAGCAGTACTTC | CASSSSVAGQGVYEQYF
NA | TRBJ2-7 | TRBV6-5 | TRBD1 | TGTGCCAGCAGCCTGACAGGGAGATTATACGAGCAGTACTTC | CASSLTGRLYEQYF
NA | TRBJ2-1 | TRBV11-2 | TRBD2 | TGTGCCAGCAGCAAAACTAGCGGGAACTACAATGAGCAGTTCTTC | CASSKTSGNYNEQFF
NA | TRBJ1-2 | TRBV4-1 | NA | TGCGCCAGCAGCCAGTCGGACAGTAACTATGGCTACACCTTC | CASSQSDSNYGYTF
NA | TRBJ2-2 | TRBV29-1 | NA | TGCAGCGTTGAAATCGGCTTGGGTGGCAGCTACACCGGGGAGCTGTTTTTT | CSVEIGLGGSYTGELFF
NA | TRBJ2-3 | TRBV4-1 | NA | TGCGCCAGCAGCCAAGATCCCCACACAGATACGCAGTATTTT | CASSQDPHTDTQYF
NA | TRBJ2-4 | TRBV18 | TRBD2 | TGTGCCAGCTCACTAGCGGGGCAATCCGACATTAAGTACTTC | CASSLAGQSDIKYF
NA | TRBJ2-3 | TRBV20-1 | NA | TGCAGTGCTAGGAAAGTGGCAGATACGCAGTATTTT | CSARKVADTQYF
NA | TRBJ1-2 | TRBV20-1 | NA | TGCAGTGCTGTTGGGCCAGGAATCTATGGCTACACCTTC | CSAVGPGIYGYTF
NA | TRBJ2-1 | TRBV27 | TRBD2 | TGTGCCAGCAGTCCCCCCGGGAGGGGTGAGCAGTTCTTC | CASSPPGRGEQFF
NA | TRBJ2-7 | TRBV20-1 | TRBD1 | TGCAGTGTAGAGTTCCGGGACAGGGGGTACGAGCAGTACTTC | CSVEFRDRGYEQYF
few | TRBJ2-7 | TRBV6-6 | NA | TGTGCCAGCAGTTATAGTGGATATAGCTCCTACGAGCAGTACTTC | CASSYSGYSSYEQYF
NA | TRBJ2-7 | TRBV20-1 | NA | TGCAGTGCTATTGAGCTGTACAATGAGCAGTACTTC | CSAIELYNEQYF
few | TRBJ2-3 | TRBV20-1 | NA | TGCAGTGCTAGAGATCCTGCCCCCGATACGCAGTATTTT | CSARDPAPDTQYF
NA | TRBJ2-7 | TRBV10-3 | TRBD1 | TGTGCCATCAGTGAGCCAAGGACAGGGGGTTTTTCACCGTGGGATCGGGAGCAGTACTTC | CAISEPRTGGFSPWDREQYF
NA | TRBJ2-3 | TRBV20-1 | NA | TGCAGTGTCCAAGATCCGTTGCAGGGCACAGATACGCAGTATTTT | CSVQDPLQGTDTQYF
NA | TRBJ2-5 | TRBV6-1 | NA | TGTGCCAGCAGTGGGGCGTGGGGGGGCCTAGAGACCCAGTACTTC | CASSGAWGGLETQYF
NA | TRBJ2-3 | TRBV7-6 | TRBD2 | TGTGCCAGCAGCCTAGCGGCTCTGGGCACAGATACGCAGTATTTT | CASSLAALGTDTQYF
once | TRBJ2-7 | TRBV15 | TRBD1 | TGTGCCACCAGGTATCGGGGGACAGGGGAAGACGAGCAGTACTTC | CATRYRGTGEDEQYF
NA | TRBJ2-7 | TRBV19 | NA | TGTGCCAGTAGTATATTAGCGTCTAGCTCCTACGAGCAGTACTTC | CASSILASSSYEQYF
NA | TRBJ2-7 | TRBV28 | TRBD1 | TGTGCCAGCAGAAAAGGGGGCGCGATTACCGAGCAGTACTTC | CASRKGGAITEQYF
NA | TRBJ2-3 | TRBV10-2 | TRBD2 | TGCGCCAGCAGTGAACTAAGCGGGAGATCGGATACGCAGTATTTT | CASSELSGRSDTQYF
NA | TRBJ2-1 | TRBV4-2 | NA | TGTGCCAGCAGCCAGCCTGCCGGTGAGCAGTTCTTC | CASSQPAGEQFF
NA | TRBJ2-3 | TRBV7-2 | TRBD2 | TGTGCCAGCAGCTTCCCGGGACTAGCGGGGGCGAGCACAGATACGCAGTATTTT | CASSFPGLAGASTDTQYF
few | TRBJ2-3 | TRBV6-5 | NA | TGTGCCAGCAGTTCCTTTGGTGGTGGGTTAGATACGCAGTATTTT | CASSSFGGGLDTQYF
NA | TRBJ2-1 | TRBV6-2/TRBV6-3 | TRBD2 | TGTGCCAGCAGTTACCCTAGCGGGGGGGCCAATGAGCAGTTCTTC | CASSYPSGGANEQFF
NA | TRBJ2-3 | TRBV2 | NA | TGTGCCAGCAGTGAAGTCTGGGCTAGCACAGATACGCAGTATTTT | CASSEVWASTDTQYF
once | TRBJ2-3 | TRBV4-3 | TRBD2 | TGCGCCAGCAGCCAAGTTCCCCTTGGCGGGGGGGCCATAGATACGCAGTATTTT | CASSQVPLGGGAIDTQYF
NA | TRBJ2-7 | TRBV20-1 | NA | TGCAGTGCAGATGGGATAGGCTCCTACGAGCAGTACTTC | CSADGIGSYEQYF
few | TRBJ2-2 | TRBV4-2 | NA | TGTGCCAGCAGCCGAGGTGGCGCCGGGGAGCTGTTTTTT | CASSRGGAGELFF
NA | TRBJ2-1 | TRBV29-1 | TRBD1 | TGCAGCGTTCTTAGGGTAGAGACAGGGGACCACAATGAGCAGTTCTTC | CSVLRVETGDHNEQFF
NA | TRBJ2-4 | TRBV6-2/TRBV6-3 | NA | TGTGCCAGCAGTTACTGGGGCAATGAGCAGTACTTC | CASSYWGNEQYF
NA | TRBJ1-5 | TRBV4-2 | NA | TGTGCCAGCAGCCAAGTAATAGCAGGGGAGGATCAGCCCCAGCATTTT | CASSQVIAGEDQPQHF
NA | TRBJ2-7 | TRBV20-1 | TRBD2 | TGCAGTGCTAGAGACCCACTAGCGGGGGTCTCCTACGAGCAGTACTTC | CSARDPLAGVSYEQYF
many | TRBJ1-1 | TRBV2 | TRBD1 | TGTGCCAGCAGCGCCCCCGGACAGGCAAACACTGAAGCTTTCTTT | CASSAPGQANTEAFF
few | TRBJ2-1 | TRBV4-2 | TRBD2 | TGTGCCAGCAGCCCAACGGGGGGTCCCACCAATGAGCAGTTCTTC | CASSPTGGPTNEQFF